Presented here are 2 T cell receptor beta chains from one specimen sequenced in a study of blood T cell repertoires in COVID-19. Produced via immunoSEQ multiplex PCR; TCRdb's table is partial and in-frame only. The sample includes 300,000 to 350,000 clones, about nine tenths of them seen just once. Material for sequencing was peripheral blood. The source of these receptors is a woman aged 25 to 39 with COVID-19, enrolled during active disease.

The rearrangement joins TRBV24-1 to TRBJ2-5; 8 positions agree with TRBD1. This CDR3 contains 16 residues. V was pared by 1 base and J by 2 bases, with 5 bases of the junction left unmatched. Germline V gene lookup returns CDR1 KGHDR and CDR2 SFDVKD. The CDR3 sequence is CATSDFSDRDQETQYF. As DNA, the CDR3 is TGTGCCACCAGTGATTTCTCGGACAGGGATCAAGAGACCCAGTACTTC.

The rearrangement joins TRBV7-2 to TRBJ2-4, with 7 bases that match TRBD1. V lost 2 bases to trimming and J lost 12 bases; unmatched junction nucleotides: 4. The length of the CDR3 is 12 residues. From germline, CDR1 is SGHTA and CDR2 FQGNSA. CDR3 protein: CASSLRQGTQYF. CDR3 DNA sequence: TGTGCCAGCAGCTTAAGACAGGGCACTCAGTACTTC.